These T cell receptor beta chains were read from a single sample in a study of blood T cell repertoires in COVID-19. Generated by immunoSEQ multiplex PCR, the TCRdb table keeps only in-frame clones and is missing some. In the table there are about 110,000 clones, less than 75% of which are singletons. Sequencing was carried out using peripheral blood. The source is a woman aged 35 to 49 with acute or convalescent COVID-19. CDR3s leave out the opening cysteine and the closing phenylalanine or tryptophan. The size entry is marked missing in some rows and otherwise reads once, few, many or a size class.

clone_size v_call cdr3_aa
once TRBV12-3/TRBV12-4 ASSLGSVGGQF
. TRBV20-1 SASFTGAYEQY
. TRBV5-1 ASSSGLDTDTQY
. TRBV11-1 ASSYIPGGRI
. TRBV19 ASRPSGSTNEKLF
. TRBV6-1 ASSERGVSYEQY
. TRBV29-1 SARGGSTDTQY
. TRBV30 AWSVIAMRGSYNSPLH
. TRBV5-1 ASSISGGAQDTQY
. TRBV30 AWSTPRSQY
. TRBV6-5 ASSPQGFSGNTIY
. TRBV6-4 ASSAQGTTEAF
. TRBV7-2 ASSTSGVTDTQY
. TRBV10-1 ASSERASPSTDTQY
. TRBV28 ASLDRSNSYEQY
medium-sized TRBV2 ASSPQGTGELF
. TRBV3-1/TRBV3-2 ASSQDRLAGGRDEQF
. TRBV7-6 ASSPPGQAGNTIY
. TRBV7-9 ASSFPLAGHNEQF
. TRBV5-1 ASSLAPGTGIEKLF
. TRBV7-2 ASSLAPGTQY
. TRBV3-1/TRBV3-2 ASSHQDRPVYGYT
. TRBV19 ASSDPRREGSTEAF
. TRBV28 ASSLQGYEQY
. TRBV2 ASSRQNTEAF
few TRBV4-1 ASSQEPKGRIGGYT
once TRBV12-3/TRBV12-4 ASSLYTGGEQY
few TRBV5-4 ASSLDPWRGGWEQY
. TRBV10-2 ASSRDPRTGTYEQY
few TRBV30 AHRGTGTNTEAF
. TRBV7-9 ATGTSGGTDTQY
many TRBV4-1 ASSSGSRGNTGELF
few TRBV19 ASSIDPRGYEQY
few TRBV6-1 ASSDTGLFQRGYT
. TRBV6-2/TRBV6-3 ASSGTEILYEQY
. TRBV4-1 ASSPRQSSGNTIY
few TRBV30 AWSGQLNTEAF
few TRBV15 ATSRDLSSRVYGYT
. TRBV18 ASSPDRLKLNTEAF
. TRBV6-2/TRBV6-3 ASSYSIGTNTGELF
. TRBV5-1 ASRGQGTDTQY
. TRBV7-3 ASSVGPPQRDTQY
. TRBV18 ASSLAESGTGSGYT
few TRBV19 ASSIKSWTVTNTGELF
. TRBV5-6 ASSWDRVLETQY
. TRBV28 ASRQQLQGREQF
. TRBV28 ASSLSETRPQH
. TRBV28 ASLSPQGRVTEAF
. TRBV28 ASRTGNQPQH